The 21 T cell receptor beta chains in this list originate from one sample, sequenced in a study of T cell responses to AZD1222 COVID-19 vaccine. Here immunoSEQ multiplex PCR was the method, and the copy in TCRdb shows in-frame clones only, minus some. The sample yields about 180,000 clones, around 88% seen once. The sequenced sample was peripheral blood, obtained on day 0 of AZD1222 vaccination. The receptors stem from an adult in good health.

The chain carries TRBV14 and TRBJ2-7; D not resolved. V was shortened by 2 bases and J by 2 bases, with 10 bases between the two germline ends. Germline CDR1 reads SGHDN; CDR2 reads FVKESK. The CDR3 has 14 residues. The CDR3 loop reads CASSQLSTTYEQYF. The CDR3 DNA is TGTGCCAGCAGCCAACTCAGTACCACCTACGAGCAGTACTTC.

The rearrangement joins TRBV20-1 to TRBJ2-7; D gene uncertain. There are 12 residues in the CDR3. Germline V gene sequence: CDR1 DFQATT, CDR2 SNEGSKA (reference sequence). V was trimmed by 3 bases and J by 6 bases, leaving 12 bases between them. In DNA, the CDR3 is TGCAGTGCTAGTAAAGATTTTCCCGAGCAGTACTTC. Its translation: CSASKDFPEQYF.

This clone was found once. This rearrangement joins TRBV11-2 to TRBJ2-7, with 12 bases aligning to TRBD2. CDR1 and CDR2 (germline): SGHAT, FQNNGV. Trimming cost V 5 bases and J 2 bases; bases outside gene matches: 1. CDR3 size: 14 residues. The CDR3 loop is CASSLAGGPYEQYF. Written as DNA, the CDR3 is TGTGCCAGCAGCCTAGCGGGAGGGCCCTACGAGCAGTACTTC.

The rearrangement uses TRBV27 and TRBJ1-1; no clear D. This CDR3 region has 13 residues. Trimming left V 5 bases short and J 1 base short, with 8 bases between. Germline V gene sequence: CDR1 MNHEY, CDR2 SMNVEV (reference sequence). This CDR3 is CASSHGENTEAFF. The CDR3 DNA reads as TGTGCCAGCAGTCATGGAGAGAACACTGAAGCTTTCTTT.

This chain's CDR3 is CSGAGGDVNTGELFF. The CDR3 nucleotides read TGCAGCGGAGCAGGGGGCGATGTTAACACCGGGGAGCTGTTTTTT. The rearrangement uses TRBV29-1 and TRBJ2-2, with TRBD1 matching 8 bases. V dropped 7 bases and J dropped 2; count of bases not matched to a gene: 9. The CDR3 is 15 amino acids. Germline CDR1 and CDR2: SQVTM and ANQGSEA.

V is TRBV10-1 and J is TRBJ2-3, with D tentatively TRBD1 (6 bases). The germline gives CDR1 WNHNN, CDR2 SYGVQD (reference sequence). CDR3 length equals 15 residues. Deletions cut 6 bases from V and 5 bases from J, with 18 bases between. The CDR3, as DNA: TGCGCCAGCAGCGATCAGGGGAGCGGCCGAGATACGCAGTATTTT. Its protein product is CASSDQGSGRDTQYF.

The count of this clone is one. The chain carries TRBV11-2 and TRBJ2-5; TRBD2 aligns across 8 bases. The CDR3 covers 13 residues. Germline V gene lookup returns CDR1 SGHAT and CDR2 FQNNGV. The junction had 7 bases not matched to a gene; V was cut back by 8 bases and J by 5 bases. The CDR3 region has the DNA TGTGCCAGCGGGACGGGAGGGGAGGAGACCCAGTACTTC. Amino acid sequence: CASGTGGEETQYF.

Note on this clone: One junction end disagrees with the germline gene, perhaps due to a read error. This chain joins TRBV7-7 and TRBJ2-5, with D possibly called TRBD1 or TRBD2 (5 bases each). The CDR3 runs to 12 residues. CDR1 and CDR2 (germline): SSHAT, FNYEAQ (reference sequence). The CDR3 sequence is CASSRPGRSQYF. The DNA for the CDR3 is TGTGCTAGCAGCCGTCCGGGACGTAGCCAGTACTTC. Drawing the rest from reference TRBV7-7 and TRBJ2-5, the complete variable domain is GAGVSQSPRYKVTKRGQDVTLRCDPISSHATLYWYQQALGQGPEFLTYFNYEAQPDKSGLPSDRFSAERPEGSISTLTIQRTEQRDSAMYRCASSRPGRSQYFGPGTRLLVL.

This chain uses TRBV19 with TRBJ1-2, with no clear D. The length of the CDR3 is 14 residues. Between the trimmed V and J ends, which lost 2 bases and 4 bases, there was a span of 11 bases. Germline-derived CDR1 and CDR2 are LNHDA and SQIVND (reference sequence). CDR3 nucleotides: TGTGCCAGTAGTATATCCACCGTGAGCTATGGCTACACCTTC. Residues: CASSISTVSYGYTF.

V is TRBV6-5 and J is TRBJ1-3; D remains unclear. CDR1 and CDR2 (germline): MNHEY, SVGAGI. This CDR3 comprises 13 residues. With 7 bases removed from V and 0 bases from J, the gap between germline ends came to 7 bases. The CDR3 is CASTPTSGNTIYF. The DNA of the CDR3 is TGTGCCAGCACCCCAACCTCTGGAAACACCATATATTTT.

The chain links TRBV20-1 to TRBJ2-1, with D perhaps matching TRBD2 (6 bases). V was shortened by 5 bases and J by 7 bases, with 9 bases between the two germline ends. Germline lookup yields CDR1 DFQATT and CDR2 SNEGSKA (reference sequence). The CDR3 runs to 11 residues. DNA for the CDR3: TGCAGTGCTGGGACTTCGAATGAGCAGTTCTTC. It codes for CSAGTSNEQFF.

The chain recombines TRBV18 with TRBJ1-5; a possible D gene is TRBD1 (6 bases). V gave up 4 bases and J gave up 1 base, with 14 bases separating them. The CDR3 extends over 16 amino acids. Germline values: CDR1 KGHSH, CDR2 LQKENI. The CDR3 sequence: CASSQSTGISNQPQHF. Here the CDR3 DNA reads TGTGCCAGCTCACAATCAACAGGGATCAGCAATCAGCCCCAGCATTTT.

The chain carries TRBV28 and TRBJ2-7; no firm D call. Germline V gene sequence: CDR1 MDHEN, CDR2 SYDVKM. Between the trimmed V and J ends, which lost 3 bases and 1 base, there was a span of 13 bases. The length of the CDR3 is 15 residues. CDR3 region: CASSLTLTNSYEQYF. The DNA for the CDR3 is TGTGCCAGCAGTTTGACCCTAACAAATTCCTACGAGCAGTACTTC. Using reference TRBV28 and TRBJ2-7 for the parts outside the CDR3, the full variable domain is DVKVTQSSRYLVKRTGEKVFLECVQDMDHENMFWYRQDPGLGLRLIYFSYDVKMKEKGDIPEGYSVSREKKERFSLILESASTNQTSMYLCASSLTLTNSYEQYFGPGTRLTVT.

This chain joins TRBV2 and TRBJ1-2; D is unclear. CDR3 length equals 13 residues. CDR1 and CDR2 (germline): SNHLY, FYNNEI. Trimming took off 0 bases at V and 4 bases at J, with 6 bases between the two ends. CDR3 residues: CASSEAVIYGYTF. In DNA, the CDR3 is TGTGCCAGCAGTGAAGCGGTGATCTATGGCTACACCTTC. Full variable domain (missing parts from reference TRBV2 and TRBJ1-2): EPEVTQTPSHQVTQMGQEVILRCVPISNHLYFYWYRQILGQKVEFLVSFYNNEISEKSEIFDDQFSVERPDGSNFTLKIRSTKLEDSAMYFCASSEAVIYGYTFGSGTRLTVV.

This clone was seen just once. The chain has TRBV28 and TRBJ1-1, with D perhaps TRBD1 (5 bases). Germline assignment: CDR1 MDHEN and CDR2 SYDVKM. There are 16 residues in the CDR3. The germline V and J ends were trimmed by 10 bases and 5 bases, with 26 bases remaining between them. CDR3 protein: CATIGHGGSMGTEAFF. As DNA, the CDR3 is TGTGCCACCATAGGACACGGCGGTAGCATGGGGACTGAAGCTTTCTTT.

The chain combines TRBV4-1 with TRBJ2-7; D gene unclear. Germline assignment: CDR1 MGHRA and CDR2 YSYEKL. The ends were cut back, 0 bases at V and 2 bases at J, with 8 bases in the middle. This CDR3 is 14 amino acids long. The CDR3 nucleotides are TGCGCCAGCAGCCAAGATCCTCACACCTACGAGCAGTACTTC. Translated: CASSQDPHTYEQYF.

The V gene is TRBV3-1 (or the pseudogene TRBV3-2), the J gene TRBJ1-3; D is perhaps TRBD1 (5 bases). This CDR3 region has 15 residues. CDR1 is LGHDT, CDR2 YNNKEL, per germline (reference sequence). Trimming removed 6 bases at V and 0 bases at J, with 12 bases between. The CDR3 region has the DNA TGTGCCAGCAGTCCCGACAGAGCCTCTGGAAACACCATATATTTT. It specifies CASSPDRASGNTIYF.

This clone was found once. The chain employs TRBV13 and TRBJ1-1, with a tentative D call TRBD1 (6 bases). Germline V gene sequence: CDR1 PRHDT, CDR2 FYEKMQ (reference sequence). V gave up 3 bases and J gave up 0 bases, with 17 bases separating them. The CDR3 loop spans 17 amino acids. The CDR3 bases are TGTGCCAGCAGCTTTCTCCCCGGACAGCACATGAACACTGAAGCTTTCTTT. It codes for CASSFLPGQHMNTEAFF.

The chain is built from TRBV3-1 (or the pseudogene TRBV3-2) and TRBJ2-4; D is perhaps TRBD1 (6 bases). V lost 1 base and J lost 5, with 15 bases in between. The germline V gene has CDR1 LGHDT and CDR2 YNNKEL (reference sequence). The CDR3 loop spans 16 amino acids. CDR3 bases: TGTGCCAGCAGCCAAGGAGGGACACAGTCCCAAAACATTCAGTACTTC. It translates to CASSQGGTQSQNIQYF.

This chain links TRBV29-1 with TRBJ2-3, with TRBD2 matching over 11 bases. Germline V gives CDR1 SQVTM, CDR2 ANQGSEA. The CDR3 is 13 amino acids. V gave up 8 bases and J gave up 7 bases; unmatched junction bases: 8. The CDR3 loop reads CSQTSGNRNTQYF. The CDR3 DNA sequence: TGCAGCCAGACTAGCGGGAATAGGAATACGCAGTATTTT.

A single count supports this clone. CDR3 DNA: TGTGCCAGCAGCATCTGGCTGAACACTGAAGCTTTCTTT. This sequence encodes CASSIWLNTEAFF. The chain recombines TRBV11-2 with TRBJ1-1; no clear D. This CDR3 has 13 residues. Per the germline V gene, CDR1 is SGHAT and CDR2 is FQNNGV. Trimming shortened V by 5 bases and J by 0 bases, and 7 bases separated the two germline ends.